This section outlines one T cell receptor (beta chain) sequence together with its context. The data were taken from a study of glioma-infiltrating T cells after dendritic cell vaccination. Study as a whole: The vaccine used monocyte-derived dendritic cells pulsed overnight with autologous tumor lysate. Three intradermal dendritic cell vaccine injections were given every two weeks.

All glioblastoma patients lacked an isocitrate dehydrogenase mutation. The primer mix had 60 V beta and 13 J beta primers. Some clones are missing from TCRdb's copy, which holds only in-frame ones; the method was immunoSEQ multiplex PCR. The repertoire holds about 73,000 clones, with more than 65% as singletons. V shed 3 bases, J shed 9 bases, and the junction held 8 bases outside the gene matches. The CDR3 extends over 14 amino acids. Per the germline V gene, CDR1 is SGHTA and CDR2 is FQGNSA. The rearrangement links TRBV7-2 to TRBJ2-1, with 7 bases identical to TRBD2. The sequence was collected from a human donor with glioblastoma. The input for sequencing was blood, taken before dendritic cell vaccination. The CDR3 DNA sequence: TGTGCCAGCAGCTTGGCGGGAGTGGGGAGTGAGCAGTTCTTC. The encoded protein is CASSLAGVGSEQFF. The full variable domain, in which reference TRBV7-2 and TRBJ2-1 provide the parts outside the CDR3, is GAGVSQSPSNKVTEKGKDVELRCDPISGHTALYWYRQSLGQGLEFLIYFQGNSAPDKSGLPSDRFSAERTGGSVSTLTIQRTQQEDSAVYLCASSLAGVGSEQFFGPGTRLTVL.